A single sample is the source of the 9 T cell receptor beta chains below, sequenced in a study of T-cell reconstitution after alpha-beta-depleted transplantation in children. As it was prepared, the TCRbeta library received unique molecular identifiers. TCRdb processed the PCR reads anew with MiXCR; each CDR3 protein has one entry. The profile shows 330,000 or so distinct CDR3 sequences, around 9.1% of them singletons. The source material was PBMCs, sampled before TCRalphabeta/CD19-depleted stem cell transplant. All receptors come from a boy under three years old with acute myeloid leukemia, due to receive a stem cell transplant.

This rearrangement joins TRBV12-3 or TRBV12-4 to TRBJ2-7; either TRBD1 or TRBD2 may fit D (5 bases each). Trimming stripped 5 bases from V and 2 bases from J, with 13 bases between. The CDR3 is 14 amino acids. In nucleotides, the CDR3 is TGTGCCAGCAGTCTCCCGGGGACCGCCTACGAGCAGTACTTC. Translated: CASSLPGTAYEQYF.

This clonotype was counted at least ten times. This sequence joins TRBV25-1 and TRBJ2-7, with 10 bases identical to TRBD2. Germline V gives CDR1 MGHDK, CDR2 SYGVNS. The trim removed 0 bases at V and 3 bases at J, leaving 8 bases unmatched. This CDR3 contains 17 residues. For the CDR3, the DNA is TGTGCCAGCAGTGAATATTTCCTAGCGGGGGATTTCTACGAGCAGTACTTC. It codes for CASSEYFLAGDFYEQYF.

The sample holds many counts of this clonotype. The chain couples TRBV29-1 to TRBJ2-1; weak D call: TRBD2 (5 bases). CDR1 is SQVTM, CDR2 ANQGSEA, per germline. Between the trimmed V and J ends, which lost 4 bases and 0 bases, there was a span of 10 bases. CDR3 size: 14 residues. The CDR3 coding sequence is TGCAGCGTTGTCGCGGGCTCCTCCTACAATGAGCAGTTCTTC. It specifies CSVVAGSSYNEQFF.

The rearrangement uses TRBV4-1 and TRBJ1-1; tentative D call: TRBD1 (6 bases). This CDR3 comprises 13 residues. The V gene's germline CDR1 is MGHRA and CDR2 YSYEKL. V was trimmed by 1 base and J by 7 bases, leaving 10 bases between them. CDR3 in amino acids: CASSQVWTDEAFF. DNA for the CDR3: TGCGCCAGCAGCCAAGTTTGGACAGATGAAGCTTTCTTT.

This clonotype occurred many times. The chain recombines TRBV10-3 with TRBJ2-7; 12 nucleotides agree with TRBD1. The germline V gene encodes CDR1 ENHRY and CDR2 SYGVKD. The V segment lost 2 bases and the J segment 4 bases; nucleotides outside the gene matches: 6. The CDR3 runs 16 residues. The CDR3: CAISELRDRGPYEQYF. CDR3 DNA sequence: TGTGCCATCAGTGAGCTCCGGGACAGGGGGCCGTACGAGCAGTACTTC.

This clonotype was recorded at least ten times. The CDR3 sequence: CASSWGSTNEQFF. CDR3 coding DNA: TGCGCCAGCAGCTGGGGCAGTACCAATGAGCAGTTCTTC. The chain is built from TRBV5-1 and TRBJ2-1; TRBD1 might be the D (5 bases). V lost 3 bases and J 6 bases, leaving 10 bases between the germline ends. The CDR3 extends over 13 amino acids. In germline, CDR1 is SGHRS, CDR2 YFSETQ.

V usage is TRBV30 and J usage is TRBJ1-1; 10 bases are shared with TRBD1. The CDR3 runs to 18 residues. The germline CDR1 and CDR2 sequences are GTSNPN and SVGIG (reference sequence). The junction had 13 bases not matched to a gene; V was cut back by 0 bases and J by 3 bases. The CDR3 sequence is CAWSVFQGQGTYDTEAFF. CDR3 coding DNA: TGTGCCTGGAGTGTATTCCAGGGACAGGGGACTTATGACACTGAAGCTTTCTTT.

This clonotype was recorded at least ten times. The CDR3 region has the DNA TGTGCTAGTGGCGGGAGCACCGGGGAGCTGTTTTTT. It is translated as CASGGSTGELFF. V and J are TRBV12-5 and TRBJ2-2; possible D gene TRBD2, 6 bases. Germline V gives CDR1 LGHNT, CDR2 FRNRAP. CDR3 length: 12 amino acids. V shed 6 bases and J shed 4 bases, with 6 bases lying between them.

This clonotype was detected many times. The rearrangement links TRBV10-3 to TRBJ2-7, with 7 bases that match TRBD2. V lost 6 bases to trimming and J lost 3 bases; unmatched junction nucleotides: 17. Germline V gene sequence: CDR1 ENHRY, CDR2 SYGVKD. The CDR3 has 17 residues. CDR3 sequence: CAIRASDRDYLVYEQYF. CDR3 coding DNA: TGTGCCATCAGAGCATCGGACCGGGACTACCTCGTCTACGAGCAGTACTTC.